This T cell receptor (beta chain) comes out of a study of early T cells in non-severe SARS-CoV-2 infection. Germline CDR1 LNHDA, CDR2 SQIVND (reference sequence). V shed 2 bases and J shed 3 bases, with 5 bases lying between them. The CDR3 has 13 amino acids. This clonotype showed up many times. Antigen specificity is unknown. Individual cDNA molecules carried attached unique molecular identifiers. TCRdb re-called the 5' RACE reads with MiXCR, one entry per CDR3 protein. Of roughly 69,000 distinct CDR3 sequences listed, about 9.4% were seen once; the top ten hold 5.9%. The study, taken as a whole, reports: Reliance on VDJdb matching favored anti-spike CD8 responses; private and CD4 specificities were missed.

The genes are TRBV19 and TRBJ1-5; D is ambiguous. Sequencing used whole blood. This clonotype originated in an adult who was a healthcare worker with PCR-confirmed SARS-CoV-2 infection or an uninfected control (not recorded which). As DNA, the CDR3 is TGTGCCAGTAGTATACAGTACAATCAGCCCCAGCATTTT. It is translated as CASSIQYNQPQHF.